Sequencing of this T cell receptor beta chain was carried out in a study of T cell responses to AZD1222 COVID-19 vaccine. Germline CDR1 SNHLY, CDR2 FYNNEI. The CDR3 runs 17 residues. The germline V and J ends were trimmed by 7 bases and 4 bases, with 24 bases remaining between them. Study-wide results and caveats: Baseline seropositivity characterized only six AZD1222 recipients. Clonal diversity was possibly underestimated; the donors were predominantly white British and more often female. Repertoire sampling happened only post peak T cell response. Reportedly, nearly half the spike-specific TCRs target unmutated variant regions.

The data were produced by immunoSEQ multiplex PCR, yet TCRdb's version contains in-frame clones alone and is incomplete. The data contain about 110,000 clones, over 80% of them seen just once; the ten biggest clones take up about 6.8%. With respect to this clone: Its specificity is not known.

The sequence was collected from an adult who received the AZD1222 COVID-19 vaccine. The chain carries TRBV2 and TRBJ2-3; weak D call: TRBD2 (6 bases). This specimen consisted of peripheral blood, obtained 28 days after the second AZD1222 dose. CDR3 sequence (DNA): TGTGCCAGCACCCGGGACTCCACCAACGCAGCACCAGATACGCAGTATTTT. Translation gives CASTRDSTNAAPDTQYF.